The 9 T cell receptor beta chains listed next were all sequenced from one sample in a study of T cells in Graves' hyperthyroidism and ophthalmopathy. Amplification yielded TCR beta CDR3 regions, with RNA transcripts as the source. RT-PCR in the first round (using the HTBI primer set) targeted the TCR CDR3. TCRdb re-analysed the multiplex PCR reads in MiXCR, keeping a single row per CDR3 protein. The top ten clones hold more than 8.5% of a sample with hundreds of thousands of distinct CDR3 sequences, 11% to 15% of them seen once. The specimen sequenced was blood. The receptor source for this set is a young woman with Graves' hyperthyroidism.

In its sample, this clonotype was seen a few times. The V gene is TRBV4-1, the J gene TRBJ2-6; 7 bases match TRBD1. This CDR3 is built from 16 residues. Unmatched junction bases numbered 5, after V lost 5 bases and J lost 1 base. The V gene's germline CDR1 is MGHRA and CDR2 YSYEKL. The CDR3 loop reads CASSYTGVSGANVLTF. The CDR3 coding sequence is TGCGCCAGCAGCTACACAGGGGTTTCTGGGGCCAACGTCCTGACTTTC.

This clonotype came up a few times. The junction differs from germline at one of its ends, possibly a read error. V and J are TRBV6-2 or TRBV6-3 and TRBJ2-1, with D perhaps matching TRBD2 (5 bases). The CDR3 sequence is 17 residues long. CDR1 and CDR2 from the germline V gene are MNHEY and SVGEGT. CDR3 sequence reads: CASSYSPDAGSYNEQSF. DNA of the CDR3: TGTGCCAGCAGTTACTCCCCCGATGCGGGTTCTTACAATGAGCAGTCCTTC.

This clonotype was seen ten or more times. The chain joins TRBV18 to TRBJ2-7, with 15 bases identical to TRBD2. The CDR3 contains 18 residues. Germline CDR1 reads KGHSH; CDR2 reads LQKENI. The J segment lost 4 bases and the V segment lost 3 bases, leaving 10 bases of the junction unmatched. In DNA, the CDR3 is TGTGCCAGCTCACCTCTCGAAAGGGGACTAGCGGGAGGTTACGAGCAGTACTTC. It codes for CASSPLERGLAGGYEQYF.

V usage is TRBV20-1 and J usage is TRBJ2-7; 8 nucleotides line up with TRBD2. Germline CDR1 is DFQATT and CDR2 is SNEGSKA (reference sequence). V shed 6 bases, J shed 5 bases, and the junction held 12 bases outside the gene matches. This CDR3 is built from 14 residues. CDR3 nucleotides: TGCAGTGCCAGAACTAGCGGAGCGCGGAACGAGCAGTACTTC. This translates into CSARTSGARNEQYF.

This clonotype was detected many times. The chain uses TRBV7-9 and TRBJ2-3, with 10 bases lining up with TRBD2. The CDR3 extends over 16 amino acids. From germline, CDR1 is SEHNR and CDR2 FQNEAQ (reference sequence). The ends lost 3 bases at V and 2 bases at J; junction bases unmatched: 5. The CDR3 DNA reads as TGTGCCAGCAGCTTCGGGACTAGCGCCGACACAGATACGCAGTATTTT. As protein: CASSFGTSADTDTQYF.

This sequence joins TRBV4-1 and TRBJ2-7, with 8 bases lining up with TRBD2. CDR3 length: 16 residues. V gave up 1 base and J gave up 6 bases; unmatched junction bases: 11. Germline CDR1 and CDR2: MGHRA and YSYEKL. In DNA form, the CDR3 reads TGCGCCAGCAGCCAAGGAGAGACTAGCGTTCTTTCCGAGCAGTACTTC. Residues: CASSQGETSVLSEQYF.

This clonotype was seen many times. The V call is TRBV18, the J call TRBJ1-2, with TRBD1 as a possible D gene (5 bases). CDR1 KGHSH and CDR2 LQKENI come from the germline V gene. The V and J ends lost 4 bases and 4 bases respectively, with 13 bases between them. This CDR3 is 14 amino acids long. The CDR3: CASSHRSGGYGYTF. The DNA of the CDR3 is TGTGCCAGCTCACATCGTTCGGGGGGCTATGGCTACACCTTC.

This clonotype showed up just a few times. At one end, the junction sequence differs from germline, possibly due to a read error. This sequence joins TRBV11-3 and TRBJ2-3; the D gene is possibly TRBD2 (6 bases). The CDR3 contains 16 residues. Germline CDR1 and CDR2: SGHNT and YENEEA. CDR3 loop: CASSSYSGDSTNTQYF. Written as DNA, the CDR3 is TGTGCCAGCAGCTCCTATAGCGGAGACTCCACAAATACGCAGTATTTT.

This clonotype has at least ten counts. This chain links TRBV9 with TRBJ1-5; D unresolved. Per the germline V gene, CDR1 is SGDLS and CDR2 is YYNGEE. This CDR3 has 15 amino acids. Trimming left V 0 bases short and J 0 bases short, with 7 bases between. DNA for the CDR3: TGTGCCAGCAGCGTAGGTGGAGTTAGCAATCAGCCCCAGCATTTT. Amino acids: CASSVGGVSNQPQHF.